These T cell receptor beta chains were read from a single sample in a study of T-cell memory formation after mild COVID-19. TCRdb used MiXCR to reprocess the 5' RACE reads, holding one entry per CDR3 protein. The table lists hundreds of thousands of distinct CDR3 sequences, approximately 8% of them singletons. Source material: PBMCs or a T cell subset sorted from them (not recorded which). The receptors here all came from a man between 18 and 35 years old who had mild COVID-19 (a few samples of this study predate the infection). Cell type and time point are not known. Both conserved end residues are part of each CDR3. The D gene is left open where the match is weak. The size of a clone is reported for some rows only, either as once, few or many, or as a class for expanded clones.

D gene	J gene	V gene	clone size	CDR3 DNA	CDR3 protein
-	TRBJ2-1	TRBV5-1	-	TGCGCCAGCAGCTTGTTGACCCAAATAAATGAGCAGTTCTTC	CASSLLTQINEQFF
TRBD1	TRBJ2-7	TRBV6-2/TRBV6-3	-	TGTGCCAGCAGTTACCTCCGGGACAGGGAATCCTACGAGCAGTACTTC	CASSYLRDRESYEQYF
-	TRBJ2-2	TRBV9	-	TGTGCCAGCAGCGTAGGACTCTCGGCGGCGAACACCGGGGAGCTGTTTTTT	CASSVGLSAANTGELFF
-	TRBJ2-3	TRBV12-3/TRBV12-4	-	TGTGCCAGCAGTTTAGTCGAACCCGATACGCAGTATTTT	CASSLVEPDTQYF
TRBD1	TRBJ1-1	TRBV10-3	-	TGTGCCATCAGCCTCGACAGGGGGACTGAAGCTTTCTTT	CAISLDRGTEAFF
-	TRBJ1-2	TRBV6-5	-	TGTGCCAGCATTTCTCCGGGCGGGAACTATGGCTACACCTTC	CASISPGGNYGYTF
TRBD2	TRBJ2-3	TRBV7-2	-	TGTGCCAGCAGCTTAGTTAGCGGGGCCAGCGGCGCAGATACGCAGTATTTT	CASSLVSGASGADTQYF
-	TRBJ1-1	TRBV11-2	few	TGTGCCAGCAGGGAGGCGGGGGCTGGCACTGAAGCTTTCTTT	CASREAGAGTEAFF
TRBD1	TRBJ2-6	TRBV12-3/TRBV12-4	-	TGTGCCAGCAGTTTGGGCAGGGGGCTCTCTGGGGCCAACGTCCTGACTTTC	CASSLGRGLSGANVLTF
-	TRBJ1-3	TRBV7-9	-	TGTGCCAGCAGCTTAGGAGCAGGGGCTGGAAACACCATATATTTT	CASSLGAGAGNTIYF
-	TRBJ2-5	TRBV12-3/TRBV12-4	-	TGTGCCAGCAGCCTTCGCACGAGCCTGGGACTCCAAGAGACCCAGTACTTC	CASSLRTSLGLQETQYF
-	TRBJ2-6	TRBV12-3/TRBV12-4	few	TGTGCCAGCAGTTTCCGGGGTCTAAGCTCTGGGGCCAACGTCCTGACTTTC	CASSFRGLSSGANVLTF
TRBD2	TRBJ2-5	TRBV7-2	-	TGTGCCAGCAGCTTAAGAGCGGGGGGACTCCAAGAGACCCAGTACTTC	CASSLRAGGLQETQYF
-	TRBJ2-1	TRBV4-3	-	TGCGCCAGCAGCCAAGGCAGGGACCATGAGCAGTTCTTC	CASSQGRDHEQFF
TRBD1	TRBJ1-6	TRBV7-9	few	TGTGCCAGCAGCGTCGGAAGGGGGCTAACGATGGATTCACCCCTCCACTTT	CASSVGRGLTMDSPLHF
TRBD2	TRBJ2-5	TRBV4-3	-	TGCGCCAGCAGCCCCCGGGAGGGACATGGAGGGGAGACCCAGTACTTC	CASSPREGHGGETQYF
-	TRBJ2-1	TRBV18	few	TGTGCCAGCTCGCAGGGGGGGTCCCACAATGAGCAGTTCTTC	CASSQGGSHNEQFF
TRBD1	TRBJ1-3	TRBV15	-	TGTGCCACCAGCAGAGACAGGGGGTATGAAAACACCATATATTTT	CATSRDRGYENTIYF
-	TRBJ2-2	TRBV7-2	-	TGTGCCAGCAGCTTTTGGGGGAACAGGAACACCGGGGAGCTGTTTTTT	CASSFWGNRNTGELFF
TRBD1	TRBJ1-6	TRBV7-2	few	TGTGCCAGCAGCCGGGGACAGGGGGGAGTCGTCGGGTCACCCCTCCACTTT	CASSRGQGGVVGSPLHF
-	TRBJ2-3	TRBV20-1	-	TGCAGTGCTAAGGCCCCCCCCGGACTAGGGGGCCAGGGTACGCAGTATTTT	CSAKAPPGLGGQGTQYF
-	TRBJ1-4	TRBV4-2	few	TGTGCCAGCAGCCAAGACCCCTTAGGAGTTGAAAAACTGTTTTTT	CASSQDPLGVEKLFF
TRBD2	TRBJ2-2	TRBV7-2	-	TGTGCCAGCATCCTCGGGACTAGCGGTACCGGGGAGCTGTTTTTT	CASILGTSGTGELFF
-	TRBJ2-7	TRBV20-1	-	TGCAGTGCTAGTCAGGAGTCCTACGAGCAGTACTTC	CSASQESYEQYF
-	TRBJ1-1	TRBV12-3/TRBV12-4	-	TGTGTCAGCAGTCTCTTACAGGGAGGGAACACTGAAGCTTTCTTT	CVSSLLQGGNTEAFF
-	TRBJ2-1	TRBV4-3	many	TGCGCCAGCAGCCAAGATACGATGATTAATGAGCAGTTCTTC	CASSQDTMINEQFF
-	TRBJ1-2	TRBV4-1	-	TGCGCCAGCAGCCAGCCCGTTCGGGGGCGGGGTGGCTACACCTTC	CASSQPVRGRGGYTF
-	TRBJ1-2	TRBV5-6	few	TGTGCCAGCAGCTTGATGGGTGATGACTATGGCTACACCTTC	CASSLMGDDYGYTF
TRBD1	TRBJ1-2	TRBV7-9	few	TGTGCCAGCAGCTTAGCACCGACAGGGTATGGCTACACCTTC	CASSLAPTGYGYTF
-	TRBJ2-5	TRBV4-3	-	TGCGCCAGCAGCCAAGTTGCCAGAGAGACCCAGTACTTC	CASSQVARETQYF
-	TRBJ2-1	TRBV29-1	-	TGCAGCGTTGAAGATGAGGGGTGGGGTGAGCAGTTCTTC	CSVEDEGWGEQFF
-	TRBJ2-3	TRBV4-3	few	TGCGCCAGCAGCCAGGACTCAGGGGAGGGAGATACGCAGTATTTT	CASSQDSGEGDTQYF
TRBD1	TRBJ2-5	TRBV5-1	few	TGCGCCAGCAGCCGTTACGGGACAGGGCTAGAGACCCAGTACTTC	CASSRYGTGLETQYF
-	TRBJ2-6	TRBV7-2	-	TGTGCCAGCTGCCCAGTCGGGGCCAACGTCCTGACTTTC	CASCPVGANVLTF
-	TRBJ1-5	TRBV21-1	few	TGTGCCAGCAGCAAAAAGGGCAGTAATCAGCCCCAGCATTTT	CASSKKGSNQPQHF
TRBD2	TRBJ2-5	TRBV5-1	many	TGCGCCAGCAGCGCAACCGGGACTAGCGGGGATGAGACCCAGTACTTC	CASSATGTSGDETQYF
-	TRBJ2-4	TRBV20-1	many	TGCAGTGCTAGTCCGTCAGGGTTAGGCAAAAACATTCAGTACTTC	CSASPSGLGKNIQYF
-	TRBJ2-3	TRBV5-1	few	TGCGCCAGCAGCTTGTTAGGGGATAGCACAGATACGCAGTATTTT	CASSLLGDSTDTQYF
-	TRBJ1-5	TRBV19	few	TGTGCCAGTAGGGGGGGGAGCTATGGTCAGCCCCAGCATTTT	CASRGGSYGQPQHF
TRBD2	TRBJ2-1	TRBV29-1	many	TGCAAGGGACTAGCGGGGAACAATGAGCAGTTCTTC	CKGLAGNNEQFF
TRBD1	TRBJ2-2	TRBV7-2	-	TGTGCCAGCAAGATAGGGACAGCGAACACCGGGGAGCTGTTTTTT	CASKIGTANTGELFF
TRBD2	TRBJ2-3	TRBV5-1	few	TGCGCCAGCAGCTTGGGACTAGCGGGGCTAGGAGATACGCAGTATTTT	CASSLGLAGLGDTQYF
-	TRBJ2-3	TRBV7-3	-	TGTGCCAGCAGCTTACGTGCCGCGTCCTGGGGCACAGATACGCAGTATTTT	CASSLRAASWGTDTQYF
TRBD2	TRBJ2-1	TRBV9	few	TGTGCCAGCAGCGCCACAGGGGTAGCGGGGGACTTATACAATGAGCAGTTCTTC	CASSATGVAGDLYNEQFF
-	TRBJ1-4	TRBV4-3	few	TGCGCCAGCAGCCAAATGACAGATAATGAAAAACTGTTTTTT	CASSQMTDNEKLFF
-	TRBJ1-5	TRBV18	-	TGTGCCAGCTCACCAGCTTCTCTAGTACTTAGCAATCAGCCCCAGCATTTT	CASSPASLVLSNQPQHF
TRBD1	TRBJ1-1	TRBV10-3	few	TGTGCCATCAGCGGGACAGGCGGTAACACTGAAGCTTTCTTT	CAISGTGGNTEAFF
-	TRBJ1-1	TRBV4-2	few	TGTGCCAGCAGCCAAGACAGGGTCTATACTGGCGTGAACACTGAAGCTTTCTTT	CASSQDRVYTGVNTEAFF
TRBD2	TRBJ2-3	TRBV7-3	-	TGTGCCAGCAGCTTAGTGTCTAGCGGAGAATCCACAGATACGCAGTATTTT	CASSLVSSGESTDTQYF
TRBD2	TRBJ2-3	TRBV5-1	-	TGCGCCAGCAGCTTGGGTAGCGGGGCTACAGATACGCAGTATTTT	CASSLGSGATDTQYF
TRBD2	TRBJ2-1	TRBV7-6	-	TGTGCCAGCAGCTTTTTAGCGGGGGAAATTTACAATGAGCAGTTCTTC	CASSFLAGEIYNEQFF